This entry concerns a single T cell receptor beta chain. Its antigen is currently not known. Base quality data are lacking; no much larger clone is found one base away. The record originates from a study of cytomegalovirus exposure and HLA in healthy donors (dated by TCRdb to the late 2010s). About the investigation overall: An earlier analysis of several hundred of the donors reported more than 250 Gb of sequence data and 120 million or so unique TCR beta sequences from about 179 million T cells. Approximately 300 gigabases of sequencing data and around 88 million unique TCR sequences made up an early release that covered approximately 650 HLA-typed donors. Of the roughly 400 genotyped donors, roughly 76% were placed in the genetic ancestry cluster associated with self-reported Caucasian donors. The aim of the study was to test whether cataloging public T cell receptors could identify signatures of past pathogen exposure. Using immunosequencing, the study profiled T cell repertoires from some 670 subjects and related those repertoires to cytomegalovirus serostatus. Along with the roughly 610-subject first cohort, a separate validation cohort of around 120 different subjects was used. High-throughput TCR immunosequencing, statistical association of individual TCRs with disease status, and machine learning were combined to predict cytomegalovirus infection status. A later analysis re-analyzed previously published TCR beta repertoires from 550 to 700 donors and added high-resolution HLA genotyping to study TCR occurrence patterns. Rather than using new phenotypic data, the later analysis identified candidate immune exposures from TCR beta sequences and from how often those sequences occurred across donors. In an earlier analysis of over 550 of the donors, high-throughput TCR beta sequencing was used to judge whether each TCR beta V gene segment behaved as functional or pseudogenic. Donor age, sex, ethnicity and CMV serostatus were compiled alongside the repertoire data. A later genetic analysis used genome-wide SNP genotypes for about three fifths of the roughly 700 donors, treating that subset as a discovery cohort. Every discovery cohort repertoire had been produced on one sequencing platform. HLA typing included class I and class II loci at four-digit resolution. Typing coverage differed by locus: A, B, C, DRB1 and DQB1 were typed in roughly 620-630 donors, DQA1 in about 500, DPA1 in some 610, and DPB1 in approximately 450. About five DR-DQ haplotypes were treated as single units for association and clustering because of strong linkage in the cohort. On average, 235,054 unique TCR beta nucleotide sequences were sequenced per donor among 398 genotyped donors of the cohort, with roughly 18% of those sequences being non-productive. What the study reported, not specific to this receptor: Sequencing depth was assumed to be roughly uniform across donors in the presence/absence analyses, though that assumption may not hold. A later analysis associated around 16,000 TCR beta sequences with specific HLA alleles at a false discovery rate of 0.05. In a later analysis, most CMV-associated TCR beta chains were found to appear HLA-restricted, with HLA associations seemingly driven largely by CMV exposure. Three of the identified cytomegalovirus-associated TCR beta chains were confirmed in vitro to be specific for cytomegalovirus antigens. V-gene and J-gene trimming of TCR beta chains was associated with a missense DCLRE1C variant in a later genetic analysis, and the association was replicated in an independent cohort. A total of fewer than 200 TCR beta chains were listed by the study as associated with cytomegalovirus. Most TCR sequences were observed very rarely across donors, whereas some public TCRs were present in many individuals. A later genetic analysis reported fewer N-insertions in productive TCRs among donors in an Asian-associated ancestry cluster than the approximately 670-donor mean. In a later analysis, the rate of TCR association differed among HLA loci, with DRB1 alleles having the most associated TCRs and HLA-C alleles having the fewest. Because some donors lacked HLA typing at each locus, the association tests relied only on the typed subset. A further reported finding was that TCR beta sequences accurately predicted the HLA-A and HLA-B alleles for most subjects in the first cohort. The earlier analysis of around 600 of the donors excluded 15 to 20 rarely observed V segments, including chromosome 9 orphons, because counts were too low. The classifier was reported to diagnose cytomegalovirus status with high specificity and sensitivity in both the original and validation cohorts. In a later analysis, HLA-associated TCR beta chains showed more clonal expansion and lower generation probabilities than non-associated chains that were equally common. It was suggested by the authors that the approach could potentially be generalized to other disease states and immunological phenotypes. A cluster of highly shared sequence variants was judged likely to represent a technical artifact of the sequencing pipeline. Broadly in line with IMGT annotations, most TCR beta V segments showed up in productive rearrangements about 87% or about 30% of the time in an earlier analysis of roughly 590 of the donors. Some IMGT-functional V segments, including TRBV6-2 and TRBV6-3, could not be told apart with the 87-base-pair reads, so those segments were excluded. Linkage disequilibrium might explain the correlated functional status among segregating V segments, but an unknown experimental factor could not be ruled out. Strong co-occurrence of HLA alleles, especially DR and DQ, made assigning TCR associations to individual alleles difficult. For the cohort, immune exposure information was limited to CMV serostatus. According to a later analysis, parvovirus B19, influenza, CMV and Epstein-Barr virus appeared linked to several top co-occurrence clusters. Only TCR beta chains were sequenced in this cohort, and the absence of alpha or paired-chain data limited detectable features.

Between the V and J ends, shortened by 3 bases and 7 bases respectively, the junction contains 15 bases. There are 13 amino acids in the CDR3, from cysteine to phenylalanine inclusive. This entry keeps only the CDR3 DNA: 39 bases, framed from base 1. CDR1 GTSNPN and CDR2 SVGIG are derived from the germline V gene (reference sequence). The library came from the immunoSEQ multiplex PCR assay. A mixture of 60 forward primers for TCR Vbeta segments and 13 reverse primers for TCR Jbeta segments was used in the multiplex PCR. Amplification of the CDR3 region of rearranged TCR beta genes was performed with a multiplex PCR assay on genomic DNA. The Illumina HiSeq System was used to sequence the amplified TCR beta libraries as 87-base-pair reads. In the source study's methods: A later analysis counted approximately 74 million unique TCR beta chains across the 670 or so repertoires, and 10 million to 12 million of these chains were shared by at least two donors. Raw reads were error-corrected and collapsed into unique sequences by a nearest-neighbor algorithm in which closely related sequences were merged to remove PCR and sequencing errors. V, D and J gene segments were assigned by aligning CDR3 sequences to IMGT reference sequences. For a sequence to be retained, at least a six-nucleotide match to both a V gene segment and a J gene segment was required. Rearrangements were classified as productive when the CDR3 lacked stop codons and remained in frame with V and J, and all other rearrangements were classified as non-productive. Following IMGT convention, CDR3 was defined as the stretch from the second conserved V-encoded cysteine up to the conserved J-encoded phenylalanine. The earlier analysis of roughly 590 of the donors excluded any sequence lacking an unambiguous match to a single V gene segment. An earlier analysis of roughly 590 of the donors called V segments functional above 56.7% productive rearrangements and segregating when the between-donor standard deviation exceeded 5%. A statistical classification framework was developed to diagnose cytomegalovirus status using the catalog of TCR beta chain sequences. A later analysis assigned V and J genes by comparing TCR nucleotide sequences with IMGT/GENE-DB human TR gene sequences. A later analysis assigned CDR3 sequences and most-parsimonious VDJ recombination scenarios with the TCRdist pipeline. A later analysis defined each TCR beta chain by its CDR3 amino acid sequence plus V-gene family, and excluded reads lacking a unique V-gene family. In a later analysis, around 600 highly shared, low-generation-probability nucleotide sequences were removed to address suspected cross-contamination and a sequencing artifact. A later analysis calculated a clonal expansion index for each public chain from normalized within-repertoire ranks of inferred template counts. A later analysis computed generation probabilities with a VDJ recombination model fitted to out-of-frame rearrangements, and checked the results against IGoR. In a later analysis, TCR-TCR, TCR-HLA and TCR-CMV co-occurrence was scored with hypergeometric tests, and a repertoire-size bias correction was applied to TCR pairs. A later analysis estimated false discovery rates by permuting HLA or CMV assignments 20 times. In a later analysis, co-occurring TCRs were grouped with DBSCAN, and TCRdist sequence similarity was added when clustering was performed within HLA-allele-positive subsets. For co-occurrence clustering, repertoires with fewer than 30,000 or more than 120,000 public chains were excluded, along with a handful of repertoires with anomalous nucleotide sharing. Held by TCRdb, this immuneACCESS table contains in-frame sequences only and omits some clones. Under half of the omission traces to an unresolved V gene where checked; the cause of the rest is unknown. That table gives V, J and clone size, and the DNA gave D and trimming. The sample contains some 70,000 clones, roughly 78% of them found a single time. About 1.9% of the sample is held by the ten biggest clonotypes.

The cohort comprised 670 or so healthy bone marrow donors. Cohort members were all nominally healthy when sampled, although unrecorded immune exposures were likely present. The donor was CMV seronegative and was included in the group of a few hundred seronegative cohort members. Every donor gave a peripheral blood sample, and the peripheral blood mononuclear cells from that sample were used for TCR beta sequencing. The Qiagen DNeasy Blood Extraction Kit was used to extract genomic DNA from the blood cell samples. Rearrangement joined TRBV30 to TRBJ2-5; the best D guess is TRBD1, with 6 bases matching. The origin of this receptor is a young man in good health and CMV-seronegative. The sample comprised PBMCs. CDR3 loop: CAWREGQSGTQYF. The DNA reads as follows: TGTGCCTGGAGGGAAGGACAGTCGGGGACCCAGTACTTC. Full variable domain (CDR3 extended with the reference TRBV30 and TRBJ2-5 proteins): SQTIHQWPATLVQPVGSPLSLECTVEGTSNPNLYWYRQAAGRGLQLLFYSVGIGQISSEVPQNLSASRPQDRQFILSSKKLLLSDSGFYLCAWREGQSGTQYFGPGTRLLVL.